Each of the 5 T cell receptor beta chains below was sequenced from the same sample in a study of identical twins. TCRdb re-called the 5' RACE reads through MiXCR, storing one row per CDR3 protein. The repertoire holds 1.5 million to 2 million distinct CDR3 sequences, with about 32% as singletons. The sequenced sample was cord blood. These receptors originate from a newborn girl in good health.

This clonotype has just a few counts. This chain uses TRBV4-1 with TRBJ2-1; no clear D. The V and J ends lost 4 bases and 1 base respectively, with 14 bases between them. The germline gives CDR1 MGHRA, CDR2 YSYEKL. The CDR3 has 16 amino acids. CDR3 coding DNA: TGCGCCAGCAGCCTGTCCGCTCTGGGGTCCTACAATGAGCAGTTCTTC. Amino acid sequence: CASSLSALGSYNEQFF.

The V call is TRBV5-6, the J call TRBJ1-5, with D possibly being TRBD1 (5 bases). In germline, CDR1 is SGHDT, CDR2 YYEEEE. The CDR3 runs 15 residues. Trimming left V 0 bases short and J 3 bases short, with 10 bases between. The CDR3 is CASSLGGLLNQPQHF. In nucleotides, the CDR3 is TGTGCCAGCAGCTTGGGGGGACTGCTCAATCAGCCCCAGCATTTT.

This clonotype appeared a few times. This rearrangement joins TRBV29-1 to TRBJ1-4; D uncertain. The ends were cut back, 5 bases at V and 8 bases at J, with 9 bases in the middle. Germline loops: CDR1 SQVTM, CDR2 ANQGSEA. The CDR3 consists of 11 residues. CDR3 DNA sequence: TGCAGCGTTTCCACGCGGGAAAAACTGTTTTTT. Residues: CSVSTREKLFF.

This clonotype was seen more than once but under ten times. The gene calls are TRBV14 and TRBJ2-3, with D unclear. Germline-derived CDR1 and CDR2 are SGHDN and FVKESK. Trimming stripped 3 bases from V and 9 bases from J, with 16 bases between. The CDR3 is 14 amino acids. The chain's CDR3 is CASSQARSALTQYF. The CDR3 region has the DNA TGTGCCAGCAGCCAGGCCCGATCCGCCCTGACGCAGTATTTT.

This clonotype was seen a handful of times. The rearrangement uses TRBV5-1 and TRBJ1-1; 8 bases line up with TRBD1. This CDR3 is 15 amino acids long. The V and J ends lost 0 bases and 5 bases, in that order; junction bases with no gene match: 6. In germline, CDR1 is SGHRS, CDR2 YFSETQ. CDR3 amino acids: CASSLDGQGWTEAFF. In nucleotides, the CDR3 is TGCGCCAGCAGCTTGGATGGACAGGGTTGGACTGAAGCTTTCTTT.